The 9 T cell receptor beta chains below come from one sample, sequenced in a study of OX40 agonist ivuxolimab in advanced cancers. The method was immunoSEQ multiplex PCR; TCRdb's version includes in-frame clones alone and lacks a portion of them. The sample carries about 20,000 clones, around 79% recorded once. The sample was CD4+ or CD8+ T cells sorted from blood, taken in a trial of the OX40 agonist ivuxolimab. All receptors come from an adult with an advanced solid tumor such as melanoma, head and neck, liver or kidney cancer.

This clone was counted a single time. The chain couples TRBV7-9 to TRBJ1-2; D unclear. The CDR3 loop spans 17 amino acids. CDR1 and CDR2 (germline): SEHNR, FQNEAQ (reference sequence). Deletions cut 5 bases from V and 0 bases from J, with 19 bases between. CDR3 amino acids: CASSPAVGRSANYGYTF. The CDR3 bases are TGTGCCAGCAGCCCGGCGGTGGGTCGGAGCGCTAACTATGGCTACACCTTC.

CDR3 DNA: TGCAGCGTTGAATTCGGGCAGGGTGCTTTCTTT. Residues: CSVEFGQGAFF. The rearrangement links TRBV29-1 to TRBJ1-1; TRBD1 is a possible D gene (5 bases). V gave up 2 bases and J gave up 11 bases, with 12 bases separating them. The CDR3 contains 11 residues. Germline CDR1 reads SQVTM; CDR2 reads ANQGSEA.

This clone was recorded a few times. The chain couples TRBV7-9 to TRBJ2-7; a possible D gene is TRBD2 (5 bases). CDR1 and CDR2 (germline): SEHNR, FQNEAQ (reference sequence). This CDR3 has 12 amino acids. V lost 3 bases, J lost 5 bases, and 8 bases lay in between. CDR3 sequence (DNA): TGTGCCAGCAGCTTGACTACCGACGAGCAGTACTTC. Protein sequence: CASSLTTDEQYF.

The V and J genes are TRBV29-1 and TRBJ2-7, with D perhaps TRBD1 (6 bases). Per the germline V gene, CDR1 is SQVTM and CDR2 is ANQGSEA. V was pared by 5 bases and J by 1 base, with 12 bases between. The CDR3 runs to 13 residues. The CDR3 region has the DNA TGCAGCGTTCTGACAGGTCTTTCCTACGAGCAGTACTTC. It codes for CSVLTGLSYEQYF.

CDR3 DNA sequence: TGCGCCAGCAGGCGGGAAGGCTCCTACAATGAGCAGTTCTTC. Translation: CASRREGSYNEQFF. This sequence joins TRBV5-1 and TRBJ2-1, with D maybe TRBD2 (6 bases). The CDR3 sequence is 14 residues long. Between the trimmed V and J ends, which lost 5 bases and 0 bases, there was a span of 9 bases. Germline assignment: CDR1 SGHRS and CDR2 YFSETQ.

The chain recombines TRBV27 with TRBJ1-2; unclear D gene. Per germline, CDR1 MNHEY and CDR2 SMNVEV (reference sequence). CDR3 length: 14 amino acids. V dropped 5 bases and J dropped 4 bases, with 14 bases sitting between them. The CDR3 loop reads CASSPGSIIYGYTF. For the CDR3, the DNA is TGTGCCAGCAGTCCCGGCTCGATCATCTATGGCTACACCTTC.

The rearrangement links TRBV7-6 to TRBJ1-3; D gene uncertain. The CDR3 loop spans 16 amino acids. V was clipped by 5 bases and J by 1 base, with 15 bases between them. Germline CDR1 is SGHVS and CDR2 is FNYEAQ. The CDR3 region is CASSDPNEDSGNTIYF. The CDR3 DNA sequence: TGTGCCAGCAGCGACCCCAATGAGGATTCTGGAAACACCATATATTTT. Supplemented by reference TRBV7-6 and TRBJ1-3, the full variable domain reads GAGVSQSPRYKVTKRGQDVALRCDPISGHVSLYWYRQALGQGPEFLTYFNYEAQQDKSGLPNDRFSAERPEGSISTLTIQRTEQRDSAMYRCASSDPNEDSGNTIYFGEGSWLTVV.

The rearrangement joins TRBV4-3 to TRBJ2-1; D ambiguous. V was shortened by 4 bases and J by 9 bases, with 10 bases between the two germline ends. This CDR3 has 12 amino acids. Germline CDR1 LGHNA, CDR2 YSLEER. This chain's CDR3 is CASSPISGEQFF. CDR3 sequence (DNA): TGCGCCAGCAGCCCCATTTCGGGTGAGCAGTTCTTC.

The sample holds a few counts of this clone. V gene TRBV4-1 combines with J gene TRBJ1-1, with a tentative D call TRBD1 (6 bases). The CDR3 has 14 amino acids. V was shortened by 2 bases and J by 5 bases, with 12 bases between the two germline ends. Germline lookup yields CDR1 MGHRA and CDR2 YSYEKL. The CDR3 DNA reads as TGCGCCAGCAGCCAATGGGGGCGCGGAACTGAAGCTTTCTTT. Protein: CASSQWGRGTEAFF.